These 7 T cell receptor beta chains were all obtained from the same sample, sequenced in a study of blood T cell repertoires in COVID-19. Repertoires were generated with immunoSEQ multiplex PCR, while TCRdb's copy carries only in-frame clones and drops some. The sample lists over 150,000 clones, roughly 80% occurring once. The specimen sequenced was peripheral blood. The receptor source for this set is a woman aged 55-69 years with COVID-19, enrolled during active disease.

The chain carries TRBV11-2 and TRBJ1-2, with D hard to call. The CDR3 has 14 residues. Trimming pared 1 base from V and 4 bases from J, leaving 10 bases between. Per the germline V gene, CDR1 is SGHAT and CDR2 is FQNNGV. CDR3 nucleotide sequence: TGTGCCAGCAGCTTAGGGCCAGGCCCCTATGGCTACACCTTC. Its protein product is CASSLGPGPYGYTF.

In its sample, this clone was seen once. The CDR3 coding sequence is TGTGCCAGCAGCTCTCAGACAGGGGCTCAGTATGGCTACACCTTC. Protein: CASSSQTGAQYGYTF. V is TRBV7-2 and J is TRBJ1-2, with 8 bases aligning to TRBD1. CDR3 length equals 15 residues. CDR1 is SGHTA, CDR2 FQGNSA, per germline. The ends lost 4 bases at V and 5 bases at J; junction bases unmatched: 9.

The chain combines TRBV19 with TRBJ1-1; unclear D gene. This CDR3 spans 15 amino acids. The V gene's germline CDR1 is LNHDA and CDR2 SQIVND (reference sequence). The V end lost 3 bases, the J end lost 2 bases, and 13 bases lay between the germline ends. CDR3 loop: CASSIGDLVNTEAFF. CDR3 sequence (DNA): TGTGCCAGTAGTATCGGCGACCTAGTTAACACTGAAGCTTTCTTT. The variable domain in full, with the rest retrieved from reference TRBV19 and TRBJ1-1, is DGGITQSPKYLFRKEGQNVTLSCEQNLNHDAMYWYRQDPGQGLRLIYYSQIVNDFQKGDIAEGYSVSREKKESFPLTVTSAQKNPTAFYLCASSIGDLVNTEAFFGQGTRLTVV.

The chain has TRBV2 and TRBJ2-5, with 7 bases fitting TRBD2. Germline V gene sequence: CDR1 SNHLY, CDR2 FYNNEI. CDR3 length: 15 amino acids. The V and J ends lost 7 bases and 1 base, in that order; junction bases with no gene match: 9. The CDR3 here is CASNLLGTIQETQYF. The CDR3 nucleotides are TGTGCCAGCAACCTCCTAGGGACTATCCAAGAGACCCAGTACTTC.

The chain has TRBV13 and TRBJ2-1; 12 nucleotides match TRBD2. The germline V gene has CDR1 PRHDT and CDR2 FYEKMQ (reference sequence). The trim removed 3 bases at V and 7 bases at J, leaving 7 bases unmatched. CDR3 length: 16 amino acids. The DNA of the CDR3 is TGTGCCAGCAGCTTTTTGACTAGCGGGAGCAAGAATGAGCAGTTCTTC. Amino acids: CASSFLTSGSKNEQFF.

The chain employs TRBV7-9 and TRBJ1-5; TRBD1 is a possible D gene (5 bases). Germline values: CDR1 SEHNR, CDR2 FQNEAQ (reference sequence). V was pared by 3 bases and J by 6 bases, with 12 bases between. This CDR3 has 14 residues. The CDR3 here is CASSFGQGSQPQHF. The CDR3 coding sequence is TGTGCCAGCAGCTTTGGGCAGGGTAGTCAGCCCCAGCATTTT.

The V call is TRBV18, the J call TRBJ1-2; 10 bases are a match to TRBD1. This CDR3 region has 16 residues. Germline CDR1 is KGHSH and CDR2 is LQKENI. The V segment lost 1 base and the J segment 6 bases; nucleotides outside the gene matches: 8. In DNA, the CDR3 is TGTGCCAGCTCACCACTACCCAGAGACAGGGGGCATGGCTACACCTTC. This translates into CASSPLPRDRGHGYTF.